This TCR beta chain was retrieved from a study of OX40 agonist ivuxolimab in advanced cancers. Study-level information: Patients got intravenous ivuxolimab at 0.01 to 10 mg/kg every 2 weeks. Three patients responded partially, comprising one with hepatocellular carcinoma and two with cutaneous melanoma. Study-wide results and limits: Patients who responded partially at 0.1-3.0 mg/kg showed clonal expansion ranking among the lowest. Relative to CD4+, CD8+ T cells held more expanded clones on average.

This clone qualifies as medium-sized. Its antigen is as yet unknown. Trimming stripped 3 bases from V and 5 bases from J, with 13 bases between. There are 13 residues in the CDR3. CDR1 is SQVTM, CDR2 ANQGSEA, per germline. The protocol was immunoSEQ multiplex PCR, while the TCRdb copy is restricted to in-frame clones and leaves out a portion. The sample records about 29,000 clones, 80% to 95% being singletons. J is TRBJ1-2 and V is TRBV29-1, with D possibly matching TRBD1 (6 bases). The sequence was obtained from an adult with an advanced solid tumor such as melanoma, head and neck, liver or kidney cancer. Sample: CD4+ or CD8+ T cells sorted from blood, taken in a trial of the OX40 agonist ivuxolimab. Written as DNA, the CDR3 is TGCAGCGTTGAGAAACAGGGAGATTATGGCTACACCTTC. Its translation: CSVEKQGDYGYTF.